This T cell receptor (beta chain) was observed in a study of blood T cell repertoires in COVID-19. Turning to the study itself: Collection of acute and convalescent COVID-19 samples took place in the United States, Italy and Spain. PBMCs, B-cell-depleted T cells, or T cells were the source of the cDNA or gDNA that made up the material.

In assigning cohorts, the study relied on participant-reported clinical history. The authors' processing: Counts of nucleated cells, estimated from reference gene primer amplification, were obtained. Clones were sequenced by immunoSEQ multiplex PCR, and TCRdb holds only the in-frame ones, with some missing. That table supplies the V and J calls and clone size; D and trimming were determined from the DNA. The data show around 220,000 clones, around 90% seen once. The CDR3 has 17 amino acids. Germline V CDR1 and CDR2: GTSNPN, SVGIG (reference sequence). V lost 0 bases, J lost 0 bases, and 14 bases lay in between.

The receptor's source is a woman aged 45 to 65 with acute COVID-19. Sequences were obtained from PBMCs or T cells enriched from blood (not recorded which). V is TRBV30 and J is TRBJ2-2; D is perhaps TRBD2 (5 bases). CDR3 in amino acids: CAWSVLGAAANTGELFF. The CDR3 DNA reads TGTGCCTGGAGTGTACTAGGAGCGGCGGCGAACACCGGGGAGCTGTTTTTT.